Presented here are 5 T cell receptor beta chains from one specimen sequenced in a study of cytomegalovirus exposure and HLA in healthy donors. The PCR contained 60 Vbeta and 13 Jbeta primers. Method: immunoSEQ multiplex PCR; TCRdb's copy keeps in-frame clones and lacks some. The table includes 150,000 to 200,000 clones, around four fifths detected once. Specimen: PBMCs. The receptor set was obtained from a female donor in good health and CMV-seronegative.

The CDR3 protein is CASSEDWTANYGYTF. For the CDR3, the DNA is TGTGCCAGCAGTGAAGATTGGACAGCCAACTATGGCTACACCTTC. The chain uses TRBV6-1 and TRBJ1-2, with D possibly matching TRBD1 (6 bases). This CDR3 spans 15 amino acids. V shed 1 base and J shed 2 bases, with 11 bases lying between them. Per germline, CDR1 MNHNS and CDR2 SASEGT.

The rearrangement uses TRBV7-6 and TRBJ1-1; 9 positions match TRBD1. This CDR3 spans 16 amino acids. Germline CDR1 is SGHVS and CDR2 is FNYEAQ. Trimming cost V 3 bases and J 4 bases; bases outside gene matches: 9. CDR3 sequence reads: CASSFSRDRVGTEAFF. Written as DNA, the CDR3 is TGTGCCAGCAGCTTCTCACGGGACAGGGTAGGCACTGAAGCTTTCTTT.

This chain joins TRBV9 and TRBJ2-1; 10 bases fit TRBD2. The CDR3 runs 14 residues. The germline V gene has CDR1 SGDLS and CDR2 YYNGEE. The V and J ends lost 4 bases and 6 bases, in that order; junction bases with no gene match: 4. In nucleotides, the CDR3 is TGTGCCAGCAGCCCCGGACTAGCGGTCAATGAGCAGTTCTTC. This sequence encodes CASSPGLAVNEQFF.

The chain couples TRBV19 to TRBJ1-6, with TRBD1 matching 9 bases. V shed 4 bases, J shed 8 bases, and the junction held 9 bases outside the gene matches. The CDR3 length is 16 residues. The germline CDR1 and CDR2 sequences are LNHDA and SQIVND (reference sequence). The chain's CDR3 is CASSTFGQGSDSPLHF. CDR3 nucleotide sequence: TGTGCCAGTAGTACCTTTGGACAGGGGAGTGATTCACCCCTCCACTTT.

The rearrangement uses TRBV7-8 and TRBJ2-5, with 9 bases fitting TRBD2. The germline V gene has CDR1 SGHVS and CDR2 FQNEAQ. CDR3 size: 15 residues. V was clipped by 5 bases and J by 4 bases; unmatched bases: 8. The CDR3 DNA is TGTGCCAGCAGCCATGTAGCGGGAGTGGCAGAGACCCAGTACTTC. Encoded protein: CASSHVAGVAETQYF.